The 7 T cell receptor beta chains below all came from one sample that was sequenced in a study of control samples from healthy donors and cancer patients. Assay: immunoSEQ multiplex PCR; the TCRdb copy retains only in-frame clones and omits some. The sample consists of 100,000 to 150,000 clones, under 90% of them appearing once. Sample: PBMCs. These receptors were obtained from a man between 45 and 60 years old with head and neck cancer.

The chain carries TRBV3-1 (or the pseudogene TRBV3-2) and TRBJ2-1; tentative D call: TRBD1 (5 bases). Germline assignment: CDR1 LGHDT and CDR2 YNNKEL (reference sequence). V was cut by 0 bases and J by 7 bases, with 10 bases left in between. The CDR3 covers 14 residues. The CDR3 region is CASSQDPRVNEQFF. In DNA form, the CDR3 reads TGTGCCAGCAGCCAAGATCCCAGGGTGAATGAGCAGTTCTTC.

CDR3 DNA: TGTGCCAGCAGTTCGCAGGGGTCGAACACTGAAGCTTTCTTT. Residues: CASSSQGSNTEAFF. The V gene is TRBV6-5, the J gene TRBJ1-1; a weak D match, TRBD1 (6 bases). The CDR3 runs 14 residues. Trimming stripped 4 bases from V and 1 base from J, with 10 bases between. The germline gives CDR1 MNHEY, CDR2 SVGAGI.

The chain has TRBV23-1 and TRBJ2-7; D is ambiguous. TRBV23-1 is flagged as an ORF with uncertain function. This CDR3 comprises 12 residues. Trimming took off 4 bases at V and 1 base at J, with 5 bases between the two ends. The CDR3 nucleotides read TGCGCCAGCAGTCCTTCATCCTACGAGCAGTACTTC. Encoded protein: CASSPSSYEQYF.

The chain carries TRBV21-1 and TRBJ2-6. TRBV21-1 is flagged as a pseudogene. CDR3 length: 20 residues. Written as DNA, the CDR3 is TGTGCCAGCGGGCAAGGATACGGGTCGTCCCGGGGGCCTGGGGCCAACGTCCTGACTTTC. Translating gives CASGQGYGSSRGPGANVLTF.

For the CDR3, the DNA is TGTGCCAGCATCAACGGGCAGAACTATGGCTACACCTTC. Its protein is CASINGQNYGYTF. The chain employs TRBV28 and TRBJ1-2, with D hard to call. Trimming left V 7 bases short and J 2 bases short, with 11 bases between. Germline CDR1 is MDHEN and CDR2 is SYDVKM. This CDR3 has 13 amino acids.

This chain links TRBV27 with TRBJ2-7, with D perhaps being TRBD1 or TRBD2 (7 bases each). The CDR3 runs 14 residues. V lost 6 bases and J lost 4, with 16 bases in between. Germline CDR1 reads MNHEY; CDR2 reads SMNVEV (reference sequence). CDR3 amino acids: CASRRDSGAYEQYF. The CDR3 nucleotides read TGTGCCAGCAGAAGGGACAGCGGGGCTTACGAGCAGTACTTC.

This clone came up once. This chain joins TRBV28 and TRBJ2-7, with TRBD1 matching 8 bases. The length of the CDR3 is 14 residues. Trimming took 6 bases from V and 2 from J; bases not matched to a gene: 6. Per germline, CDR1 MDHEN and CDR2 SYDVKM. The CDR3 nucleotides are TGTGCCAGCAGAACCGGGACAGGCACCTACGAGCAGTACTTC. Amino acids: CASRTGTGTYEQYF.